This T cell receptor beta chain was captured by sequencing in a study of blood T cells in healthy people across ages. Findings and limits, study-wide: Estimated diversity across one million T cells was deemed an underestimate.

The second PCR ran roughly 6 to 12 cycles with a sample-barcoded 5' primer and J-beta primers. There were at least 3 million CDR3-containing paired-end reads obtained from each sample. Using its own MiXCR run on the 5' RACE reads, TCRdb lists one record per CDR3 protein. Seen here are 600,000 or so distinct CDR3 sequences, approximately 30% observed once, and the top ten hold 15% to 19%. This clonotype was counted many times. What it binds is not known. This CDR3 has 15 residues. Per germline, CDR1 DFQATT and CDR2 SNEGSKA (reference sequence). Trimming removed 5 bases from V and 7 bases from J; junction bases left unmatched: 11.

Sequenced sample: blood. The receptor's source is a woman aged 80 or older in good health. The V gene is TRBV20-1, the J gene TRBJ1-6, with 7 bases identical to TRBD1. The CDR3 bases are TGCAGTGCTCCGCGAGGACAGGTGCTGAATTCACCCCTCCACTTT. Translated, it gives CSAPRGQVLNSPLHF.